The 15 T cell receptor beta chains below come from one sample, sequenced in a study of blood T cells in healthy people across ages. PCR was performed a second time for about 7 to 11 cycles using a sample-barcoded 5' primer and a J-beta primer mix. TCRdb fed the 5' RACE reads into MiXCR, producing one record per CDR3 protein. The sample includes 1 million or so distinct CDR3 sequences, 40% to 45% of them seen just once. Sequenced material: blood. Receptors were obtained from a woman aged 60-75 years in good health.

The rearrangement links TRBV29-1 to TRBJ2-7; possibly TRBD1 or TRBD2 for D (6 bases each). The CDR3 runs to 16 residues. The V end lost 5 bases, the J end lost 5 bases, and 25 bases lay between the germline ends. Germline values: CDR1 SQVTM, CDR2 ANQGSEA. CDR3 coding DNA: TGCAGCGTTCCACGGGCGGGTTTAGGGGGGCGGAACGAGCAGTACTTC. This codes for CSVPRAGLGGRNEQYF.

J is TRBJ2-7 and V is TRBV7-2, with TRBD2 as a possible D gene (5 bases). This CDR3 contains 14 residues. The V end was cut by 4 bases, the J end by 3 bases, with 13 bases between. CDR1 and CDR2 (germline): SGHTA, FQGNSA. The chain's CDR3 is CASSYRGTLYEQYF. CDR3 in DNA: TGTGCCAGCAGCTACCGGGGTACCCTCTACGAGCAGTACTTC.

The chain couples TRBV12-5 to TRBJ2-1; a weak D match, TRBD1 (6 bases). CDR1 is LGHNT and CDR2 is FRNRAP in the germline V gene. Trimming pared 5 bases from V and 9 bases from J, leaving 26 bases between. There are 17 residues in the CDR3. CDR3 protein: CASGALRATKGDIEQFF. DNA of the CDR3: TGTGCTAGTGGTGCCCTCCGGGCAACCAAGGGGGATATTGAGCAGTTCTTC.

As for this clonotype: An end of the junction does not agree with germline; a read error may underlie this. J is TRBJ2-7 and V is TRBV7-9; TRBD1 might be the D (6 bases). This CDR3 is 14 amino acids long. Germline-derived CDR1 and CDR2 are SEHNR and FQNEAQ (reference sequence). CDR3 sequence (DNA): TGTGCCGGCAGCTCCCGGGACAACCCCTACGAGCAGTACTTC. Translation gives CAGSSRDNPYEQYF.

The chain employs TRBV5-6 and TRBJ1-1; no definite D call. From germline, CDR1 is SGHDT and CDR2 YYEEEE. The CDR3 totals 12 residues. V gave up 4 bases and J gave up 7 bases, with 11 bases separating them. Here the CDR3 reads CASSLESDEAFF. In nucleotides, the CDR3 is TGTGCCAGCAGCCTGGAGTCTGATGAAGCTTTCTTT.

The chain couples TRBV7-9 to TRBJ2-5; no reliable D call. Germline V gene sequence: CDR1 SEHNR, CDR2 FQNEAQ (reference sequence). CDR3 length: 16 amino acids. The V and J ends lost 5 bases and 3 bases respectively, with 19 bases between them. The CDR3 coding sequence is TGTGCCAGCAGCCCCCGTGAGTGGCGGACGAAAGAGACCCAGTACTTC. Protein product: CASSPREWRTKETQYF.

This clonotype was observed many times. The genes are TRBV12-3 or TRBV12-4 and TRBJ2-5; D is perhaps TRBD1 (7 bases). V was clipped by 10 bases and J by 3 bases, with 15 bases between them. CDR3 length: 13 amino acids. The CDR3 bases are TGTGCCACCGGGGAGGACAGGAAAGAGACCCAGTACTTC. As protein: CATGEDRKETQYF.

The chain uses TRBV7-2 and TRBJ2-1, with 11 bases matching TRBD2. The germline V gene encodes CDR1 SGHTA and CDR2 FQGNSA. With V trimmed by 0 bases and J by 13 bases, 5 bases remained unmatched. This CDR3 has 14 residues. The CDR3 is CASSLALAGGLQFF. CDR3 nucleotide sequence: TGTGCCAGCAGCTTAGCGTTAGCGGGAGGGCTTCAGTTCTTC.

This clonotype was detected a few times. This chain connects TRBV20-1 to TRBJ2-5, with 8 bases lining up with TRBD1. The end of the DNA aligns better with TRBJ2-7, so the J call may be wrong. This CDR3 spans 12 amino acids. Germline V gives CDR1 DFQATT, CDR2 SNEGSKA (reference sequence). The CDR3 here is CSASDRGTEQYF. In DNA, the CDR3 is TGCAGTGCTTCAGACAGGGGAACCGAGCAGTACTTC.

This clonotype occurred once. DNA for the CDR3: TGTGCCAGCAGTCCGCCTCAACTAGATTGGGTGCAGTTCTTC. Amino acids: CASSPPQLDWVQFF. This chain links TRBV12-3 or TRBV12-4 with TRBJ2-1; maybe TRBD2 (5 bases). The CDR3 consists of 14 residues. Trimming cost V 5 bases and J 12 bases, with 20 bases left between them.

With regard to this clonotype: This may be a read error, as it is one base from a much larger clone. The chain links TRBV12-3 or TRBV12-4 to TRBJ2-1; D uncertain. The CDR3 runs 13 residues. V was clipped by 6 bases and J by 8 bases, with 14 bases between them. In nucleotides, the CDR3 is TGTGCCAGCAGAACGAAGGGCATCCATGAGCAGTTCTTC. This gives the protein CASRTKGIHEQFF.

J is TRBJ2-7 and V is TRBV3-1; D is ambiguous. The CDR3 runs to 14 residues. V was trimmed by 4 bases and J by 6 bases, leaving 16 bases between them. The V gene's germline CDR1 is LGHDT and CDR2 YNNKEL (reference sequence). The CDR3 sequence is CASSPGPKNSEQYF. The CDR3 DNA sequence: TGTGCCAGCAGCCCCGGCCCTAAAAACTCCGAGCAGTACTTC.

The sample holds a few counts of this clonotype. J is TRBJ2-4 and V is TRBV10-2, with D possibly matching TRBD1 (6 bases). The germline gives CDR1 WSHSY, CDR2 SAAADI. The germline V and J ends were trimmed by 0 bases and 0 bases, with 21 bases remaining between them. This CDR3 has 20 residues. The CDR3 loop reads CASSESTPRTVALAKNIQYF. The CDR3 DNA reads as TGCGCCAGCAGTGAGTCGACCCCGCGGACAGTTGCCTTAGCCAAAAACATTCAGTACTTC.

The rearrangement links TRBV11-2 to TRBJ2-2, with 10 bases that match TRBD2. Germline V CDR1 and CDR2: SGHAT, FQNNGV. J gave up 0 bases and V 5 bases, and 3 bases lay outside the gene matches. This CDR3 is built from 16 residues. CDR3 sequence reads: CASSPTSGSNTGELFF. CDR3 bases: TGTGCCAGCAGCCCGACTAGCGGGTCGAACACCGGGGAGCTGTTTTTT. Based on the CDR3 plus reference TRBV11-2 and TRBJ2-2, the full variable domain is EAGVAQSPRYKIIEKRQSVAFWCNPISGHATLYWYQQILGQGPKLLIQFQNNGVVDDSQLPKDRFSAERLKGVDSTLKIQPAKLEDSAVYLCASSPTSGSNTGELFFGEGSRLTVL.

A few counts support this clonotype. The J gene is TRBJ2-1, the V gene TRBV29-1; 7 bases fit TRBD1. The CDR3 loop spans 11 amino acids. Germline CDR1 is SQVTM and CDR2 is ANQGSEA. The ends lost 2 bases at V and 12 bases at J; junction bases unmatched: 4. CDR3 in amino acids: CSVEKGQWQFF. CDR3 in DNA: TGCAGCGTTGAAAAGGGACAGTGGCAGTTCTTC.